Detailed here is one T cell receptor beta chain. The antigen is unknown. The V gene lost 4 bases and the J gene lost 4 bases, with 16 bases spanning the gap. This CDR3 has 15 residues. Germline V lookup: CDR1 SGHDT, CDR2 YYEEEE. The data are from a study of identical twins. Study-level findings and limits: Insertions ran lower in abundant cord blood beta clonotypes, though not in memory repertoires.

MiXCR, applied by TCRdb to the 5' RACE reads, yields one record per CDR3 protein. The sample includes around 250,000 distinct CDR3 sequences, 9.5% to 15% seen only once; the top ten take under 4.5%. This sample also appeared in a second study, on yellow fever vaccine responses in identical twins.

This TCR derives from a woman younger than 30 in good health. Sequences were obtained from memory (CD45RO+) T cells sorted from blood. This chain joins TRBV5-6 and TRBJ2-3; D remains ambiguous. CDR3 amino acids: CASSMDVQGPDTQYF. CDR3 coding DNA: TGTGCCAGCAGCATGGACGTTCAAGGCCCAGATACGCAGTATTTT. Variable domain in full (rest from reference TRBV5-6 and TRBJ2-3): DAGVTQSPTHLIKTRGQQVTLRCSPKSGHDTVSWYQQALGQGPQFIFQYYEEEERQRGNFPDRFSGHQFPNYSSELNVNALLLGDSALYLCASSMDVQGPDTQYFGPGTRLTVL.